This T cell receptor beta chain was sequenced in a study of beta chain features in type 1 diabetes. Study conclusions and caveats: Shortening that was moderate but significant affected the TCRB CDR3s of Type 1 diabetes patients in all four CD4+ subsets.

The CDR3 totals 14 residues. Between the trimmed V and J ends, which lost 5 bases and 0 bases, there was a span of 7 bases. The germline V gene has CDR1 KGHSH and CDR2 LQKENI. One heparinised blood draw, averaging roughly 120 mL, came from each donor. Stem cell-like memory, regulatory, central memory and naive CD4+ cells were sorted via CD45RO/CCR7/CD25/CD127/CD95/CD27. Of the isolated RNA, all was reverse transcribed, and so the sequenced material was expressed TCRB transcripts. The table came from immunoSEQ multiplex PCR; TCRdb's copy has only in-frame clones and leaves some out. This sample has a few hundred thousand clones, with roughly 10% found just once. This clone was counted a few times. Its antigen is not known.

The chain has TRBV18 and TRBJ2-2, with no clear D. This clonotype was sampled from a man aged 25 to 40 with type 1 diabetes. The sequenced sample consisted of naive CD4+ T cells from blood. This chain's CDR3 is CASSSQANTGELFF. For the CDR3, the DNA is TGTGCCAGCTCATCCCAGGCGAACACCGGGGAGCTGTTTTTT.